This TCR beta chain was sequenced in a study of neurological immune-mediated disorders. Study-wide points: Falling below healthy controls, multiple sclerosis showed the least TCR clonal expansion, while HTLV-1-associated myelopathy showed the most.

This clonotype showed up many times. Antigen specificity is unknown. The controls, all healthy individuals, were blood bank volunteers in Maryland, USA. TCRdb ran MiXCR on the 5' RACE reads and lists one entry per CDR3 protein. The sample lists around 30,000 distinct CDR3 sequences, 4.6% occurring once. Sequences were obtained from PBMCs. The TCR originated in a man younger than 35 in good health.

As DNA, the CDR3 is TGTGCCAGCAGCCCAAATTCGGGGATTCAGTACTTC. This gives the protein CASSPNSGIQYF. V and J are TRBV7-9 and TRBJ2-5; TRBD2 might be the D (5 bases). The CDR3 totals 12 residues. CDR1 and CDR2 (germline): SEHNR, FQNEAQ (reference sequence). Deletions cut 5 bases from V and 11 bases from J, with 15 bases between.